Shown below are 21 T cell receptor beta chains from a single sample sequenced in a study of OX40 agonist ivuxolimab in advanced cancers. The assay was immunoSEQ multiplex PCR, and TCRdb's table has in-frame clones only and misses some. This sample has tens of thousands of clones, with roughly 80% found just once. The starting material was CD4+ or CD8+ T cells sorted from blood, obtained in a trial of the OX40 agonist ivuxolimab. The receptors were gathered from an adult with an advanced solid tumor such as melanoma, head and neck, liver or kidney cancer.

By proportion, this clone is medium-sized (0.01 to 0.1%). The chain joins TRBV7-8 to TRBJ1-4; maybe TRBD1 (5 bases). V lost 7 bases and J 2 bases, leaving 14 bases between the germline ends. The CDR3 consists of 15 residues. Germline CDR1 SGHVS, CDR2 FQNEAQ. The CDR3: CASTLWGSTNEKLFF. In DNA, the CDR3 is TGTGCCAGCACCCTTTGGGGGTCGACTAATGAAAAACTGTTTTTT.

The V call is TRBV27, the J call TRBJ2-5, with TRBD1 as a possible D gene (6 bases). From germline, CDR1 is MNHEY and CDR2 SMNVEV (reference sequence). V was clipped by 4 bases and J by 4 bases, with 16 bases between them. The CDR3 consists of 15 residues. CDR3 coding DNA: TGTGCCAGCAGTTCCTATTCCGGGACACCAGAGACCCAGTACTTC. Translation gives CASSSYSGTPETQYF.

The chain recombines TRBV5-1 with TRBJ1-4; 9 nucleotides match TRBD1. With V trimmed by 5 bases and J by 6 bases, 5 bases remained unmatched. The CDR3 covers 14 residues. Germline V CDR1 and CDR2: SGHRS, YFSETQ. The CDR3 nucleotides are TGCGCCAGCAGTTATACAGGGGGCGATGAAAAACTGTTTTTT. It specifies CASSYTGGDEKLFF.

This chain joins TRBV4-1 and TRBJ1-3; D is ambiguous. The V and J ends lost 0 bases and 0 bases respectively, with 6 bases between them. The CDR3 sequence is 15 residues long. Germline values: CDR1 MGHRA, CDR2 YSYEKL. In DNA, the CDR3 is TGCGCCAGCAGCCAAGACCGATTCTCTGGAAACACCATATATTTT. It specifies CASSQDRFSGNTIYF.

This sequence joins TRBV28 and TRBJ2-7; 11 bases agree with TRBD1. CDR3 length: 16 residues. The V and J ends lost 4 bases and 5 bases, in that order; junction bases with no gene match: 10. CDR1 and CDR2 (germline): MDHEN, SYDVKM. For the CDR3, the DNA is TGTGCCAGCAGTTCCCGGGACAGGGGGTTAGAGAACGAGCAGTACTTC. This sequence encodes CASSSRDRGLENEQYF.

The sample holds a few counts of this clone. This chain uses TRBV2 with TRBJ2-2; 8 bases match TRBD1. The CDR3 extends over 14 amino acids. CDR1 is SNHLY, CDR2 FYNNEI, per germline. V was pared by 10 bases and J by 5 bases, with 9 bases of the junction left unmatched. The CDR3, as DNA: TGTGCCATCGCGGACAGGGACCAAACCGGGGAGCTGTTTTTT. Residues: CAIADRDQTGELFF. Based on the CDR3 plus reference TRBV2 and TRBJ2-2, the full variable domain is EPEVTQTPSHQVTQMGQEVILRCVPISNHLYFYWYRQILGQKVEFLVSFYNNEISEKSEIFDDQFSVERPDGSNFTLKIRSTKLEDSAMYFCAIADRDQTGELFFGEGSRLTVL.

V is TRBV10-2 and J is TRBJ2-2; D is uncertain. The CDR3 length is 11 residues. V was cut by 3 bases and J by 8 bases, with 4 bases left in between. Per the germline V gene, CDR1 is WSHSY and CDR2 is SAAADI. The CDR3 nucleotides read TGCGCCAGCAGTGATGGGGGGGAGCTGTTTTTT. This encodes CASSDGGELFF.

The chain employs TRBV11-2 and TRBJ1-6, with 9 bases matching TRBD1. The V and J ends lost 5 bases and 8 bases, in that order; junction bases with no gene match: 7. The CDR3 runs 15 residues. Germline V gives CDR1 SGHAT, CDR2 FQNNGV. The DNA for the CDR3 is TGTGCCAGCAGCCAAATGACAGGGGGAGATTCACCCCTCCACTTT. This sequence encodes CASSQMTGGDSPLHF.

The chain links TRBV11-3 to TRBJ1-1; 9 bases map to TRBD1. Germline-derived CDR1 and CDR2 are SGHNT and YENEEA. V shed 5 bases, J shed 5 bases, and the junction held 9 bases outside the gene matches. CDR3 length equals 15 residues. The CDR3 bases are TGTGCCAGCAGCATTTCCGGGACAGGGCGGACTGAAGCTTTCTTT. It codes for CASSISGTGRTEAFF.

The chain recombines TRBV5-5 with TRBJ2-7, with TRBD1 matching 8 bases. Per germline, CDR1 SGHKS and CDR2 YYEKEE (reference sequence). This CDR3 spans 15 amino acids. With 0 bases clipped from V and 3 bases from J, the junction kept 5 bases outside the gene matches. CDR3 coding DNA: TGTGCCAGCAGCTTGGTACCAGGGGGCCGCTACGAGCAGTACTTC. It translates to CASSLVPGGRYEQYF.

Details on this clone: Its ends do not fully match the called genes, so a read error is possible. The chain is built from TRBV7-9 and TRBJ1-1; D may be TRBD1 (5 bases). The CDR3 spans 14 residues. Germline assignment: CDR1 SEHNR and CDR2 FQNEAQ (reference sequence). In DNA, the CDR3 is TGTGCCAGCAGCCTAGCAAGGGGTGTCACTGAAGCTTTCTTT. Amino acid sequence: CASSLARGVTEAFF.

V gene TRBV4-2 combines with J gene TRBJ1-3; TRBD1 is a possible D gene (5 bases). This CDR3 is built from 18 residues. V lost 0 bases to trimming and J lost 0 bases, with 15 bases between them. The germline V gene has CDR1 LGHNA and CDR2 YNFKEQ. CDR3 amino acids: CASSQDLRGPFSGNTIYF. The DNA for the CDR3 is TGTGCCAGCAGCCAAGATCTGAGGGGTCCATTCTCTGGAAACACCATATATTTT.

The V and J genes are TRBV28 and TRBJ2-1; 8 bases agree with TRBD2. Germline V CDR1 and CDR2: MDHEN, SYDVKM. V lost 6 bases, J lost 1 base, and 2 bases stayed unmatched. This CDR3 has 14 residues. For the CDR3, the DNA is TGTGCCAGCAGGGCGGGGGGATCCTACAATGAGCAGTTCTTC. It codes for CASRAGGSYNEQFF.

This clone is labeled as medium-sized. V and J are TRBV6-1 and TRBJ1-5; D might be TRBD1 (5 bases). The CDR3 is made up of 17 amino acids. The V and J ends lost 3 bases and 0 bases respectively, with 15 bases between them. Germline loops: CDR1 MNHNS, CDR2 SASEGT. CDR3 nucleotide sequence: TGTGCCAGCAGTGATGGGACCAGTTTTTATAGCAATCAGCCCCAGCATTTT. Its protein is CASSDGTSFYSNQPQHF.

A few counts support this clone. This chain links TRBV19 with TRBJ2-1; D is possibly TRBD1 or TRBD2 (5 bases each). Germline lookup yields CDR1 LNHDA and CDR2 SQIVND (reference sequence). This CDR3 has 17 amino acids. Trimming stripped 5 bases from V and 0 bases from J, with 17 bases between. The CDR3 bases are TGTGCCAGTAGTCTTACGCTTGGGGACGTCTCCTACAATGAGCAGTTCTTC. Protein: CASSLTLGDVSYNEQFF.

The DNA of the CDR3 is TGTGCCAGCAGCGACCGGGACAGGGCCTTTAGAGGGGTCCCCGGGGAGCTGTTTTTT. As protein: CASSDRDRAFRGVPGELFF. The chain employs TRBV7-9 and TRBJ2-2; 9 positions match TRBD1. Germline CDR1 is SEHNR and CDR2 is FQNEAQ (reference sequence). The V and J ends lost 5 bases and 6 bases, in that order; junction bases with no gene match: 19. CDR3 size: 19 residues.

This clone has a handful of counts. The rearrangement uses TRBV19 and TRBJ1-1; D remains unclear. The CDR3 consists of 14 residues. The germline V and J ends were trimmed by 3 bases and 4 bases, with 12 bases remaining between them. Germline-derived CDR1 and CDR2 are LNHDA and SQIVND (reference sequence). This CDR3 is CASSMASRGTEAFF. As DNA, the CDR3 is TGTGCCAGTAGTATGGCTTCCAGAGGCACTGAAGCTTTCTTT.

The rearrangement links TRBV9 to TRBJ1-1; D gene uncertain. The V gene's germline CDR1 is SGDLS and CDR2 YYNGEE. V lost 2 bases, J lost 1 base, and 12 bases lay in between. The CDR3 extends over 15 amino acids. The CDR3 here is CASSVGGGENTEAFF. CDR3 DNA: TGTGCCAGCAGCGTTGGTGGCGGAGAGAACACTGAAGCTTTCTTT. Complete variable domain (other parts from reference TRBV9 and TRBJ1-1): DSGVTQTPKHLITATGQRVTLRCSPRSGDLSVYWYQQSLDQGLQFLIQYYNGEERAKGNILERFSAQQFPDLHSELNLSSLELGDSALYFCASSVGGGENTEAFFGQGTRLTVV.

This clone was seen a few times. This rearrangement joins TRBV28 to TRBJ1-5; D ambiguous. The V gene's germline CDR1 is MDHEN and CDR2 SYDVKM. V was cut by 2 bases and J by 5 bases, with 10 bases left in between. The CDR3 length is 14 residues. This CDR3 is CASSLRSTYQPQHF. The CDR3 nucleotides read TGTGCCAGCAGTTTAAGGAGCACTTATCAGCCCCAGCATTTT.

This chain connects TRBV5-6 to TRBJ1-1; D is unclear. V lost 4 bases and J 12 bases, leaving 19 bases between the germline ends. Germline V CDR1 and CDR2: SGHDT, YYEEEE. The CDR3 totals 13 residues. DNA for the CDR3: TGTGCCAGCAGCGCAGAAGGGCCCCCGACAACTTTCTTT. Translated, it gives CASSAEGPPTTFF.

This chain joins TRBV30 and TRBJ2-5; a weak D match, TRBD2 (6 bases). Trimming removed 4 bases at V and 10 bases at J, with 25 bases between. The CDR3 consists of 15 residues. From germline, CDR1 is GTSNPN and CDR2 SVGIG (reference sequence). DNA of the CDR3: TGTGCCTGGAACATTCCCGTCATTGGGCGGGGAGACCAGTACTTC. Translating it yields CAWNIPVIGRGDQYF.